Listed below are T cell receptor beta chains from one sample, sequenced in a study of T cell responses to AZD1222 COVID-19 vaccine. Some clones are missing from TCRdb's copy, which holds only in-frame ones; the method was immunoSEQ multiplex PCR. The sample lists over 90,000 clones, about nine tenths seen once, with roughly 44% in the top ten. The sample was peripheral blood, taken on day 0 of AZD1222 vaccination. These receptors were collected from an adult in good health. The CDR3 runs from the conserved cysteine through the conserved F or W. A D gene is named only where the DNA matches it firmly. A row's size may be missing; if present it is once, few, many or a size class.

CDR3	DNA	size	D	V	J
CASSLTGAGETQYF	TGTGCCAGCAGCTTAACAGGGGCGGGAGAGACCCAGTACTTC	-	TRBD1	TRBV11-2	TRBJ2-5
CASSFVLPVTATGSYEQYF	TGTGCCAGCAGTTTTGTACTCCCTGTTACAGCAACAGGGTCCTACGAGCAGTACTTC	-	-	TRBV28	TRBJ2-7
CASSPPGLAGVNEQFF	TGTGCCAGCTCACCTCCGGGACTAGCGGGAGTTAATGAGCAGTTCTTC	-	TRBD2	TRBV18	TRBJ2-1
CASSLPSGQGVGEYF	TGTGCCAGCAGTCTCCCCTCCGGACAGGGGGTGGGTGAGTACTTC	-	TRBD1	TRBV28	TRBJ2-7
CASSSGTSSAQYF	TGTGCCAGCAGCTCCGGGACTAGCAGCGCGCAGTACTTC	-	TRBD2	TRBV7-7	TRBJ2-7
CASSQGESRTYEQYF	TGCGCCAGCAGCCAAGGTGAATCCCGTACCTACGAGCAGTACTTC	-	-	TRBV4-1	TRBJ2-7
CASSRSRVNTEAFF	TGTGCCAGCAGTAGAAGCAGGGTGAACACTGAAGCTTTCTTT	-	-	TRBV6-5	TRBJ1-1
CASRHRGWGYTF	TGTGCCAGCAGGCACAGGGGATGGGGCTACACCTTC	-	TRBD1	TRBV28	TRBJ1-2
CASSFGGAEGNTIYF	TGTGCCAGCAGCTTCGGGGGCGCGGAGGGAAACACCATATATTTT	-	-	TRBV7-2	TRBJ1-3
CASSVGGGNTIYF	TGTGCCAGCAGCGTAGGGGGTGGAAACACCATATATTTT	-	-	TRBV9	TRBJ1-3
CASSLGRGQEKLFF	TGTGCCAGCAGCTTGGGGAGGGGGCAGGAAAAACTGTTTTTT	-	TRBD1	TRBV5-4	TRBJ1-4
CASGTGTSTGELFF	TGTGCCAGTGGGACAGGGACCTCCACCGGGGAGCTGTTTTTT	-	TRBD1	TRBV19	TRBJ2-2
CASSGTWGLAEQYF	TGTGCCAGCAGTGGGACTTGGGGACTAGCGGAGCAGTACTTC	-	TRBD2	TRBV2	TRBJ2-7
CASSYDRAEQYF	TGTGCCAGCAGTTACGACAGGGCCGAGCAGTACTTC	-	TRBD1	TRBV6-6	TRBJ2-7
CASGRTGGEKLFF	TGTGCCAGTGGGAGGACAGGAGGGGAAAAACTGTTTTTT	-	TRBD1	TRBV7-8	TRBJ1-4
CASSQALPTSGRSHEQYF	TGCGCCAGCAGCCAAGCCCTTCCAACTAGCGGGAGATCGCACGAGCAGTACTTC	-	TRBD2	TRBV4-1	TRBJ2-7
CASSSPPGTGYNEQFF	TGTGCCAGTAGTTCCCCCCCCGGGACAGGCTACAATGAGCAGTTCTTC	-	TRBD1	TRBV19	TRBJ2-1
CASGLVLISNQPQHF	TGTGCTAGTGGTTTGGTACTGATCAGCAATCAGCCCCAGCATTTT	-	-	TRBV12-5	TRBJ1-5
CASSEHPGGNEQFF	TGTGCCAGCAGTGAGCACCCGGGCGGGAATGAGCAGTTCTTC	-	-	TRBV6-1	TRBJ2-1
CASSVAEEDTQYF	TGTGCCAGCAGTGTAGCGGAGGAAGATACGCAGTATTTT	-	-	TRBV6-4	TRBJ2-3
CASSYSSTGGEAFF	TGTGCCAGCAGTTACTCTTCGACAGGGGGCGAAGCTTTCTTT	-	TRBD1	TRBV6-5	TRBJ1-1
CASSSLQGYEQYF	TGTGCCAGCAGTTCGTTACAGGGCTACGAGCAGTACTTC	-	-	TRBV12-3/TRBV12-4	TRBJ2-7
CASSLGEGPYNEQFF	TGTGCCAGCAGCTTGGGGGAGGGCCCTTACAATGAGCAGTTCTTC	-	TRBD2	TRBV5-5	TRBJ2-1
CASSVGGAGTDTQYF	TGTGCCAGCAGTGTAGGGGGGGCAGGCACAGATACGCAGTATTTT	-	-	TRBV2	TRBJ2-3
CASSLAGSVYGYTF	TGTGCCAGCAGCTTAGCGGGAAGCGTCTATGGCTACACCTTC	-	-	TRBV7-9	TRBJ1-2
CASSSFGGEQFF	TGTGCCAGCAGCTCCTTCGGGGGGGAGCAGTTCTTC	once	TRBD2	TRBV7-2	TRBJ2-1
CASSPQTGYGYTF	TGTGCCAGCTCACCCCAGACAGGCTATGGCTACACCTTC	-	-	TRBV18	TRBJ1-2